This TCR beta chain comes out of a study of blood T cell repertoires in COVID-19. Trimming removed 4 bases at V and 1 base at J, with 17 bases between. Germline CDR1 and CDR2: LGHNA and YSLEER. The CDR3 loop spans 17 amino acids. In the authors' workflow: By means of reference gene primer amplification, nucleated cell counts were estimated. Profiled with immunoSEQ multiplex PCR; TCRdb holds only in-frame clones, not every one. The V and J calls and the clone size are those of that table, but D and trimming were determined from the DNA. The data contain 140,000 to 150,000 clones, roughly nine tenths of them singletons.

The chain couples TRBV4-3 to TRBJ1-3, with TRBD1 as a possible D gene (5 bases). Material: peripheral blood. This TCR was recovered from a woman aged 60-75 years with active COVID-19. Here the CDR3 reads CASSLQATGDSGNTIYF. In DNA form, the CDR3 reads TGCGCCAGCAGCCTACAAGCAACGGGGGATTCTGGAAACACCATATATTTT.